The 22 T cell receptor beta chains in this list originate from one sample, sequenced in a study of T cells in women clearing cervical HPV infection. Assay: immunoSEQ multiplex PCR; the TCRdb copy retains only in-frame clones and omits some. The listing records about 37,000 clones. The material sequenced was blood buffy coat. These TCRs come from a woman aged 18-70 years with a cervical HPV16 infection that either progressed to CIN3+ or cleared (not recorded which).

Remarks on this clone: The observed sequence ends 3 residues before the CDR3 terminus, with the missing tail filled in from the germline J gene. The V gene is TRBV5-1, the J gene TRBJ1-4; perhaps TRBD1 as D (5 bases). CDR1 is SGHRS and CDR2 is YFSETQ in the germline V gene. V shed 4 bases and J shed 8 bases, with 12 bases lying between them. This CDR3 is built from 13 residues. The CDR3: CASSHDRIEKLFF. The CDR3 DNA, read in part, is TGCGCCAGCAGCCACGACAGAATCGAAAAA.

As regards this clone: The read comes to an end 3 residues before the CDR3 does, leaving the germline J gene to fill in the end. V is TRBV5-5 and J is TRBJ1-4; tentatively, D is TRBD1 (6 bases). Looked up from germline, CDR1 is SGHKS and CDR2 is YYEKEE (reference sequence). The CDR3 is 12 amino acids. The covered CDR3 bases are TGTGCCAGCAGCAACAGGGAATCACCA. It specifies CASSNRESP. The entire CDR3 is CASSNRESPLFF.

With regard to this clone: Read data end 3 residues before the CDR3 end; the end is taken from the germline J gene. V gene TRBV30 combines with J gene TRBJ1-1; D might be TRBD1 (6 bases). The germline V gene has CDR1 GTSNPN and CDR2 SVGIG (reference sequence). The CDR3 length is 12 residues. V was shortened by 3 bases and J by 5 bases, with 10 bases between the two germline ends. Partial CDR3 DNA: TGTGCCTGGAGGGACAGCGATACTGAA. It yields the protein CAWRDSDTE. The complete CDR3 sequence is CAWRDSDTEAFF. Looking up the rest from reference TRBV30 and TRBJ1-1 gives the full variable domain: SQTIHQWPATLVQPVGSPLSLECTVEGTSNPNLYWYRQAAGRGLQLLFYSVGIGQISSEVPQNLSASRPQDRQFILSSKKLLLSDSGFYLCAWRDSDTEAFFGQGTRLTVV.

As regards this clone: The read ends 3 residues shy of where the CDR3 ends; the end is completed using the germline J gene. The chain recombines TRBV7-2 with TRBJ2-4; perhaps TRBD1 as D (6 bases). The CDR3 has 14 residues. Germline V lookup: CDR1 SGHTA, CDR2 FQGNSA. CDR3 amino acids: CASSRGGSGETQYF. The covered CDR3 bases are TGTGCCAGCAGCCGGGGCGGGTCAGGGGAGACT.

On this clone: Read data end 3 residues before the CDR3 end; the end is taken from the germline J gene. The rearrangement joins TRBV10-3 to TRBJ2-2, with TRBD2 matching over 9 bases. With 5 bases clipped from V and 2 bases from J, the junction kept 6 bases outside the gene matches. Germline V gene lookup returns CDR1 ENHRY and CDR2 SYGVKD. The CDR3 totals 16 residues. The sequenced CDR3 bases are TGTGCCATCAGTTCTAGCGGGGTGACAAACACCGGGGAG. Its translation is CAISSSGVTNTGE. In full, the CDR3 reads CAISSSGVTNTGELFF.

Remarks on this clone: The read ends 3 residues shy of where the CDR3 ends; the end is completed using the germline J gene. The chain links TRBV5-6 to TRBJ2-7; D gene ambiguous. This CDR3 region has 14 residues. In germline, CDR1 is SGHDT, CDR2 YYEEEE. Trimming took 0 bases from V and 1 from J, leaving 8 bases between them. CDR3 DNA (partial): TGTGCCAGCAGCTTGGGGGCCCCATCCTACGAG. Translating gives CASSLGAPSYE. The complete CDR3 reads CASSLGAPSYEQYF.

Regarding this clone: Read data end 3 residues before the CDR3 end; the end is taken from the germline J gene. The V gene is TRBV20-1, the J gene TRBJ2-7, with 7 bases lining up with TRBD2. V shed 3 bases, J shed 5 bases, and the junction held 10 bases outside the gene matches. Germline CDR1 is DFQATT and CDR2 is SNEGSKA (reference sequence). This CDR3 has 14 residues. CDR3 DNA, as far as it was read: TGCAGTGCTAGGTTGTTGGCGGGAGCGAACGAG. This gives the protein CSARLLAGANE. The complete CDR3 protein is CSARLLAGANEQYF.

Comment on this clone: The CDR3 end falls 3 residues outside the read, so it is completed with the germline J gene. The chain recombines TRBV6-4 with TRBJ2-1; 9 bases are a match to TRBD2. Germline CDR1 MRHNA, CDR2 SNTAGT. J gave up 4 bases and V 4 bases, and 2 bases lay outside the gene matches. The CDR3 runs 14 residues. CDR3 in amino acids: CASSGSGGYNEQFF. The sequenced part of the CDR3 DNA is TGTGCCAGCAGTGGCAGCGGGGGGTACAATGAG.

About this clone itself: The CDR3 extends 3 residues past the end of the read, so its final part is completed from the germline J gene. This chain uses TRBV19 with TRBJ1-2; tentatively, D is TRBD1 (5 bases). Per germline, CDR1 LNHDA and CDR2 SQIVND (reference sequence). Deletions cut 0 bases from V and 1 base from J, with 6 bases between. CDR3 length: 14 residues. This CDR3 is CASSIEGVNYGYTF. CDR3 DNA (partial): TGTGCCAGTAGTATAGAAGGGGTTAACTATGGC.

For this clone: The sequence runs out 3 residues before the end of the CDR3; the remainder is reconstructed from the germline J gene. The chain links TRBV29-1 to TRBJ1-1; 8 nucleotides match TRBD1. With 8 bases clipped from V and 4 bases from J, the junction kept 6 bases outside the gene matches. CDR1 is SQVTM and CDR2 is ANQGSEA in the germline V gene. CDR3 length equals 12 residues. The part of the CDR3 DNA that was read is TGCAGCTTCAGGACAGGGCCCACTGAA. It codes for CSFRTGPTE. The CDR3, in full, reads CSFRTGPTEAFF.

Details on this clone: Coverage ceases 3 residues before the CDR3 finishes, and the germline J gene fills in the end. The chain has TRBV20-1 and TRBJ1-4, with a weak D call TRBD1 (6 bases). Trimming took off 5 bases at V and 7 bases at J, with 14 bases between the two ends. CDR3 size: 13 residues. Germline V gene lookup returns CDR1 DFQATT and CDR2 SNEGSKA (reference sequence). The sequenced CDR3 bases are TGCAGTGCTGACCAGGGGCGGGTTGAAAAA. It yields the protein CSADQGRVEK. The full CDR3 sequence reads CSADQGRVEKLFF.

Concerning this clone: With the read ending 3 residues before the CDR3 end, the germline J gene is used to fill in that end. This chain connects TRBV10-3 to TRBJ1-2; the match to TRBD1 covers 8 bases. The V segment lost 4 bases and the J segment 4 bases; nucleotides outside the gene matches: 11. CDR1 and CDR2 from the germline V gene are ENHRY and SYGVKD. There are 16 residues in the CDR3. CDR3 region: CAISVSGTGDFYGYTF. CDR3 bases read: TGTGCCATCAGTGTCTCCGGGACAGGAGATTTCTATGGC.

On this clone itself: The read ends 3 residues before the CDR3 terminus; that terminus is restored from the germline J gene. This chain connects TRBV20-1 to TRBJ2-5; D perhaps matches TRBD2 (5 bases). CDR1 is DFQATT, CDR2 SNEGSKA, per germline (reference sequence). Trimming removed 5 bases at V and 6 bases at J, with 19 bases between. The CDR3 consists of 14 residues. The DNA read from the CDR3 is TGCAGTGCTTTAGCTAGCAGTATACGGAAGACC. This gives the protein CSALASSIRKT. The complete CDR3 protein is CSALASSIRKTQYF.

Comments on this clone: The read falls 3 residues short of the CDR3 end, and the missing part is taken from the germline J gene. V is TRBV5-1 and J is TRBJ1-2, with 12 nucleotides matching TRBD1. This CDR3 is built from 15 residues. Unmatched junction bases numbered 7, after V lost 3 bases and J lost 7 bases. The germline V gene encodes CDR1 SGHRS and CDR2 YFSETQ. Here the CDR3 reads CASSSRDRGLGGYTF. CDR3 DNA (partial): TGCGCCAGCAGCTCAAGGGACAGGGGGCTTGGTGGC.

As for this clone: At one boundary the junction diverges from the germline segment, which might be a read error. The sequence runs out 3 residues before the end of the CDR3; the remainder is reconstructed from the germline J gene. The chain uses TRBV7-9 and TRBJ2-3; maybe TRBD2 (5 bases). The germline gives CDR1 SEHNR, CDR2 FQNEAQ (reference sequence). CDR3 length equals 12 residues. CDR3 DNA (partial): TGTGCCAGCAGCTTACTAGCAGAGACG. This encodes CASSLLAET. The whole CDR3 protein is CASSLLAETQYF.

A word on this clone: Coverage ceases 3 residues before the CDR3 finishes, and the germline J gene fills in the end. The V gene is TRBV6-2 or TRBV6-3, the J gene TRBJ2-2; a possible D gene is TRBD1 (6 bases). The CDR3 contains 14 residues. The germline CDR1 and CDR2 sequences are MNHEY and SVGEGT. CDR3 DNA (partial): TGTGCCAGCTGGCAGGGAAGAGGGGGTGAAAAG. Translated, it gives CASWQGRGGEK. The entire CDR3 protein reads CASWQGRGGEKLFF.

About this clone: The read falls 3 residues short of the CDR3 end, and the missing part is taken from the germline J gene. The chain employs TRBV6-2 or TRBV6-3 and TRBJ1-4; D possibly corresponds to TRBD1 (6 bases). CDR3 length: 16 residues. CDR1 is MNHEY, CDR2 SVGEGT, per germline. V was shortened by 2 bases and J by 7 bases, with 17 bases between the two germline ends. The CDR3 reads CASSYLTTGMGEKLFF. CDR3 DNA (partial): TGTGCCAGCAGTTACCTGACTACAGGGATGGGTGAAAAA.

With respect to this clone: The read terminates 3 residues ahead of where the CDR3 ends, so the germline J gene completes it. The chain employs TRBV18 and TRBJ1-1; D unclear. The CDR3 runs 14 residues. Germline CDR1 is KGHSH and CDR2 is LQKENI. The V end lost 2 bases, the J end lost 3 bases, and 10 bases lay between the germline ends. Partial CDR3 DNA: TGTGCCAGCTCACCAAGCGGGGTTTACACTGAA. The encoded protein is CASSPSGVYTE. The CDR3 reads in full as CASSPSGVYTEAFF.

As for this clone: The read falls 3 residues short of the CDR3 end, and the missing part is taken from the germline J gene. This rearrangement joins TRBV19 to TRBJ2-7; tentatively, D is TRBD1 (6 bases). Trimming took 9 bases from V and 5 from J, leaving 17 bases between them. The CDR3 runs 13 residues. Germline V gives CDR1 LNHDA, CDR2 SQIVND (reference sequence). CDR3 bases read: TGTGCCAGCAGGGACCGATGGGGGCACGAG. Its protein is CASRDRWGHE. The whole CDR3 reads CASRDRWGHEQYF.

A note on this clone: The read is 3 residues too short to cover the CDR3 end, so that end is filled in from the germline J gene. This chain links TRBV14 with TRBJ1-1; 9 bases match TRBD1. Germline CDR1 reads SGHDN; CDR2 reads FVKESK. The CDR3 is 14 amino acids. CDR3 bases read: TGTGCCAGCAGCCGACCCGGGACAGGGACCCGG. It codes for CASSRPGTGTR. The entire CDR3 sequence reads CASSRPGTGTRAFF.

Concerning this clone: From the germline J gene comes the end of the CDR3, since the read stops 3 residues before it. This chain connects TRBV19 to TRBJ2-7, with 10 positions matching TRBD1. The V and J ends lost 7 bases and 4 bases, in that order; junction bases with no gene match: 10. This CDR3 spans 15 amino acids. Germline loops: CDR1 LNHDA, CDR2 SQIVND (reference sequence). This CDR3 reads CASKRGQGLNYEQYF. The DNA read from the CDR3 is TGTGCCAGTAAAAGGGGACAGGGGTTGAATTACGAG.

Worth noting for this clone: The CDR3 extends 3 residues past the end of the read, so its final part is completed from the germline J gene. This chain connects TRBV13 to TRBJ2-7, with D possibly TRBD2 on 6 matching bases. This CDR3 contains 14 residues. Per germline, CDR1 PRHDT and CDR2 FYEKMQ (reference sequence). Trimming stripped 0 bases from V and 3 bases from J, with 9 bases between. The part of the CDR3 DNA that was read is TGTGCCAGCAGCTTAGGGGACTACCTCTACGAG. This translates into CASSLGDYLYE. The whole CDR3 protein reads CASSLGDYLYEQYF.